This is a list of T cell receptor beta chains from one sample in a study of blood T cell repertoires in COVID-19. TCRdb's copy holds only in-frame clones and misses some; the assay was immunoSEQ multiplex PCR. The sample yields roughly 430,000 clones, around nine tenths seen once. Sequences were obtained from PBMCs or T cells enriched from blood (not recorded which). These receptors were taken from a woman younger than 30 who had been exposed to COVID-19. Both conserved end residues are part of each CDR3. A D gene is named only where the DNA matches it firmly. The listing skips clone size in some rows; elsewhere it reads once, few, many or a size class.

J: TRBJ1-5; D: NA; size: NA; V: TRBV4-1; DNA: TGCGCCAGCAGCCAAGAGAACAGGGGCAATCAGCCCCAGCATTTT; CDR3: CASSQENRGNQPQHF
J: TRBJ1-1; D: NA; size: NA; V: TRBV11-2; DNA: TGTGCCAGCAGCTTAGAGGCTCACGTGAACACTGAAGCTTTCTTT; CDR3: CASSLEAHVNTEAFF
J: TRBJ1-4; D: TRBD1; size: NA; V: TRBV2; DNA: TGTGCCAGCAGTGCGACCGGGACAGTAGCAACTAATGAAAAACTGTTTTTT; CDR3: CASSATGTVATNEKLFF
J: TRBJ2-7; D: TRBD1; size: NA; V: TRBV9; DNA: TGTGCCAGCAGCGTAGGGGGGACAGTCTACGAGCAGTACTTC; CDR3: CASSVGGTVYEQYF
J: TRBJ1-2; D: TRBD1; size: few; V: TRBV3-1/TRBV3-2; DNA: TGTGCCAGCAGCCAAGGAAAAACGGGACAGGCCGACTTC; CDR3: CASSQGKTGQADF
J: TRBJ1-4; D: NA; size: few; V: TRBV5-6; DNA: TGTGCCAGCAGCTCCCGGACAGCAGCTAATGAAAAACTGTTTTTT; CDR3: CASSSRTAANEKLFF
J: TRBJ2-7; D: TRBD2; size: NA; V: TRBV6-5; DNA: TGTGCCAGCAGTTACTCGAGACTAGCGGACTACGAGCAGTACTTC; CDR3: CASSYSRLADYEQYF
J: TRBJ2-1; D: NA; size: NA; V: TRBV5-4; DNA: TGTGCCAGCAGCTTGGGCGGGACAGAGTACAATGAGCAGTTCTTC; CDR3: CASSLGGTEYNEQFF
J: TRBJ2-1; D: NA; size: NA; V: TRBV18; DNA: TGTGCCAGCTCACCAGACAACTACAATGAGCAGTTCTTC; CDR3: CASSPDNYNEQFF
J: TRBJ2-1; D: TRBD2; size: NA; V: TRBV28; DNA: TGTGCCAGCAGAATGGGACTAGCGGCCCTCTACAATGAGCAGTTCTTC; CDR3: CASRMGLAALYNEQFF
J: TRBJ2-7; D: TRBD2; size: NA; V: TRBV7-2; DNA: TGTGCCAGCAGCTTAGGGCCGGGGGGTCTAAGCTACGAGCAGTACTTC; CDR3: CASSLGPGGLSYEQYF
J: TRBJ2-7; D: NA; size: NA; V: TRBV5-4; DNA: TGTGCCAGCAGCTTGGGGGCGGGGGCCTCTACCTACGAGCAGTACTTC; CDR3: CASSLGAGASTYEQYF
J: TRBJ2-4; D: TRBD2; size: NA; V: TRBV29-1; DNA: TGCAGCGTTGAAGCGGGAGGGGCCAAAAACATTCAGTACTTC; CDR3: CSVEAGGAKNIQYF
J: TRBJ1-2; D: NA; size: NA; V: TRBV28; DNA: TGTGCCAGCAGGCAGGGGTATGGCTACACCTTC; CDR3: CASRQGYGYTF
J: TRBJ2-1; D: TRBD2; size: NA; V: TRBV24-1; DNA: TGTGCCACCAGTGATACTCGTACTAGCGGATACAATGAGCAGTTCTTC; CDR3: CATSDTRTSGYNEQFF
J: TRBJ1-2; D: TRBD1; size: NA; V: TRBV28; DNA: TGTGCCAGCAGTTTAGCTCAGGGGGCAAGTGGCTACACCTTC; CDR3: CASSLAQGASGYTF
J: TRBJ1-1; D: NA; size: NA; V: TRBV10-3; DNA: TGTGCCATCAGTCCCCCCACAGGTCGATCGAACACTGAAGCTTTCTTT; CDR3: CAISPPTGRSNTEAFF
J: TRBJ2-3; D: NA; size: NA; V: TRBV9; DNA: TGTGCCAGCAGCGTAGGGGAGGCGGGTGGCACAGATACGCAGTATTTT; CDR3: CASSVGEAGGTDTQYF
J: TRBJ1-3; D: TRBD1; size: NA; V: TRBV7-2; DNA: TGTGCCAGCAGCTGGGGGCCAGGGGGTGGAAACACCATATATTTT; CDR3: CASSWGPGGGNTIYF
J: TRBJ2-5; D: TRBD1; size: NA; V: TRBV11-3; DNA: TGTGCCAGCAGCCCGACAGGGGGACAAGAGACCCAGTACTTC; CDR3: CASSPTGGQETQYF
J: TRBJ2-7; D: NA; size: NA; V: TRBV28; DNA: TGTGCCAGCAGCCAAAGCACGGTTTACGAGCAGTACTTC; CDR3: CASSQSTVYEQYF
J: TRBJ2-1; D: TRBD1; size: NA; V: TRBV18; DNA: TGTGCCAGCTCACCACGGTGGGACAGAACCTACAATGAGCAGTTCTTC; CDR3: CASSPRWDRTYNEQFF
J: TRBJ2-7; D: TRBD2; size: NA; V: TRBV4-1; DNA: TGCGCCAGCAGCCAAGATAATAGCGGGGGGTTCTACGAGCAGTACTTC; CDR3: CASSQDNSGGFYEQYF
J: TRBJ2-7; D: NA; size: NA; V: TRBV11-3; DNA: TGTGCCAGCAGCTTAGACAGCGACGAGCAGTACTTC; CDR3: CASSLDSDEQYF
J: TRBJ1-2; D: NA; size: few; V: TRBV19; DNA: TGTGCCAGTAGTATAGATCTTCTAGCTAACTATGGCTACACCTTC; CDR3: CASSIDLLANYGYTF
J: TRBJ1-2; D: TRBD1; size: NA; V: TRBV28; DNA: TGTGCCAGCAGTCTACGCAGGGGGCGCGACGGTGGCTACACCTTC; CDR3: CASSLRRGRDGGYTF
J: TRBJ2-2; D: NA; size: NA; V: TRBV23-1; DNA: TGCGCCAGCAGTCAATTTGGCGGGGTAAACACCGGGGAGCTGTTTTTT; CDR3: CASSQFGGVNTGELFF
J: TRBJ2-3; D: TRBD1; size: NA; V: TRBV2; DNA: TGTGCCAGCAGTTCCGGGACAGGTGTTTCCACAGATACGCAGTATTTT; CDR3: CASSSGTGVSTDTQYF
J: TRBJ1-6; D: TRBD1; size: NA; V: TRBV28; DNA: TGTGCCAGCAGCCCTGGGACAGGAGCCTCACCCCTCCACTTT; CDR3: CASSPGTGASPLHF
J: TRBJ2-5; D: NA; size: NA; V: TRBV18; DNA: TGTGCCAGCTCACCAGACATTCAAGAGACCCAGTACTTC; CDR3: CASSPDIQETQYF